The 13 T cell receptor beta chains below were found in one sample sequenced in a study of T-cell reconstitution after alpha-beta-depleted transplantation in children. Preparation of the TCRbeta library involved a method that used unique molecular identifiers. TCRdb reanalysed the PCR reads using MiXCR and keeps one entry per CDR3 protein. The sample comprises approximately 800,000 distinct CDR3 sequences, 15% to 20% of which are singletons, and around 5% rests with the top ten. The sequenced sample was PBMCs, mostly from graft donor cells, obtained 360 days after TCRalphabeta/CD19-depleted stem cell transplant. These receptor sequences come from a male patient between 10 and 17 years old who had a stem cell transplant for acute lymphoblastic leukemia, so the T cells may come from the graft donor.

This chain links TRBV7-9 with TRBJ1-2, with no clear D. Germline V gene sequence: CDR1 SEHNR, CDR2 FQNEAQ (reference sequence). Trimming took off 0 bases at V and 0 bases at J, with 8 bases between the two ends. The CDR3 consists of 15 residues. The CDR3 DNA follows: TGTGCCAGCAGCTTAGCGGCAGGAGCTAACTATGGCTACACCTTC. Amino acid sequence: CASSLAAGANYGYTF. The variable domain in full, with the rest retrieved from reference TRBV7-9 and TRBJ1-2, is DTGVSQNPRHKITKRGQNVTFRCDPISEHNRLYWYRQTLGQGPEFLTYFQNEAQLEKSRLLSDRFSAERPKGSFSTLEIQRTEQGDSAMYLCASSLAAGANYGYTFGSGTRLTVV.

The chain uses TRBV6-2 or TRBV6-3 and TRBJ2-1, with D perhaps matching TRBD1 (5 bases). The V and J ends lost 0 bases and 6 bases respectively, with 9 bases between them. The V gene's germline CDR1 is MNHEY and CDR2 SVGEGT. The CDR3 extends over 14 amino acids. CDR3 sequence reads: CASSYSFQGNEQFF. DNA for the CDR3: TGTGCCAGCAGTTACTCTTTCCAGGGCAATGAGCAGTTCTTC.

J is TRBJ2-3 and V is TRBV29-1, with D possibly TRBD1 on 6 matching bases. The CDR3 runs to 14 residues. V gave up 5 bases and J gave up 3 bases, with 15 bases separating them. Germline values: CDR1 SQVTM, CDR2 ANQGSEA. For the CDR3, the DNA is TGCAGCGTTAATCGGAGAACAGGGACAGATACGCAGTATTTT. This encodes CSVNRRTGTDTQYF.

This clonotype appeared a few times. V gene TRBV7-8 combines with J gene TRBJ2-7; 8 nucleotides match TRBD1. CDR1 and CDR2 (germline): SGHVS, FQNEAQ. This CDR3 has 18 residues. Unmatched junction bases numbered 10, after V lost 0 bases and J lost 0 bases. Written as DNA, the CDR3 is TGTGCCAGCAGCTTAGCTGACAGGGGAGTTATTTTCTCCTACGAGCAGTACTTC. Translated: CASSLADRGVIFSYEQYF. Together with reference TRBV7-8 and TRBJ2-7, the CDR3 gives the full variable domain: GAGVSQSPRYKVAKRGQDVALRCDPISGHVSLFWYQQALGQGPEFLTYFQNEAQLDKSGLPSDRFFAERPEGSVSTLKIQRTQQEDSAVYLCASSLADRGVIFSYEQYFGPGTRLTVT.

The CDR3 spells CASSWFRGGYEQYF. The CDR3 nucleotides read TGTGCCAGCAGTTGGTTTAGGGGGGGCTACGAGCAGTACTTC. The V call is TRBV27, the J call TRBJ2-7, with a weak D call TRBD2 (7 bases). The germline gives CDR1 MNHEY, CDR2 SMNVEV (reference sequence). The V and J ends lost 4 bases and 3 bases respectively, with 13 bases between them. The CDR3 is 14 amino acids.

This clonotype was detected only a few times. The chain has TRBV30 and TRBJ2-1; no clear D. This CDR3 is 12 amino acids long. Trimming pared 3 bases from V and 0 bases from J, leaving 3 bases between. Germline V gene data show CDR1 as GTSNPN and CDR2 as SVGIG (reference sequence). CDR3 region: CAWRGSYNEQFF. The DNA of the CDR3 is TGTGCCTGGAGAGGCTCCTACAATGAGCAGTTCTTC.

In this sample, this clonotype turned up a few times. The genes are TRBV5-1 and TRBJ2-1; D uncertain. The CDR3 extends over 13 amino acids. V dropped 6 bases and J dropped 8 bases, with 15 bases sitting between them. Per germline, CDR1 SGHRS and CDR2 YFSETQ. CDR3 residues: CASKWLLIDEQFF. In DNA form, the CDR3 reads TGCGCCAGCAAATGGTTACTAATCGATGAGCAGTTCTTC.

This clonotype was observed at least ten times. The chain carries TRBV12-3 or TRBV12-4 and TRBJ2-7, with D hard to call. The CDR3 has 14 residues. Trimming removed 3 bases at V and 2 bases at J, with 11 bases between. The CDR3 DNA reads as TGTGCCAGCAGTTTTGGTAGCTCCACCTACGAGCAGTACTTC. As protein: CASSFGSSTYEQYF.

V is TRBV2 and J is TRBJ1-2; 9 nucleotides line up with TRBD1. The CDR3 runs to 20 residues. Germline V gene data show CDR1 as SNHLY and CDR2 as FYNNEI. V shed 5 bases and J 2 bases; nucleotides not matched to a gene: 21. CDR3: CASSPDQPYRTGDTNYGYTF. The DNA for the CDR3 is TGTGCCAGCAGTCCCGATCAACCCTACAGGACAGGGGACACCAACTATGGCTACACCTTC.

This clonotype was counted only a few times. The chain carries TRBV12-3 or TRBV12-4 and TRBJ2-7; 7 bases are shared with TRBD1. The CDR3 covers 12 residues. V lost 8 bases to trimming and J lost 6 bases; unmatched junction nucleotides: 7. The DNA of the CDR3 is TGTGCCAGCCGGGACAGTCATGGCGAGCAGTACTTC. Residues: CASRDSHGEQYF.

This clonotype has more than one count but fewer than ten. The CDR3 reads CASRLEQGLRELFF. The CDR3 DNA is TGCGCCAGCAGGCTCGAACAGGGTCTCAGGGAGCTGTTTTTT. The J gene is TRBJ2-2, the V gene TRBV5-1; D possibly corresponds to TRBD1 (6 bases). Trimming removed 5 bases at V and 9 bases at J, with 17 bases between. Germline V gene lookup returns CDR1 SGHRS and CDR2 YFSETQ. This CDR3 is 14 amino acids long.

This clonotype has just a few counts. The rearrangement joins TRBV27 to TRBJ2-7; D is possibly TRBD1 (6 bases). The V gene lost 2 bases and the J gene lost 0 bases, with 17 bases spanning the gap. The CDR3 runs 17 residues. Germline V lookup: CDR1 MNHEY, CDR2 SMNVEV (reference sequence). The CDR3 DNA reads as TGTGCCAGCAGTTTACGCCTAATGAGGGACAACTCCTACGAGCAGTACTTC. It translates to CASSLRLMRDNSYEQYF.

The chain recombines TRBV5-6 with TRBJ2-1; D may match TRBD1 or TRBD2 (5 bases each). This CDR3 has 15 amino acids. V gave up 4 bases and J gave up 5 bases, with 16 bases separating them. Germline values: CDR1 SGHDT, CDR2 YYEEEE. CDR3 region: CASSRDPRAHNEQFF. DNA for the CDR3: TGTGCCAGCAGCCGGGACCCCCGGGCCCACAATGAGCAGTTCTTC.